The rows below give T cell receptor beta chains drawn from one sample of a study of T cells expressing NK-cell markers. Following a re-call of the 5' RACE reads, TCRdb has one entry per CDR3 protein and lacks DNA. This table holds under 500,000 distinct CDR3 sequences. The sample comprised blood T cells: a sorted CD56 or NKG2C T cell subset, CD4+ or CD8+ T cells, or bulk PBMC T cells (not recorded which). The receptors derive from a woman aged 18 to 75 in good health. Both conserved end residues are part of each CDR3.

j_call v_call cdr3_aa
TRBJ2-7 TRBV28 CASSLVGSGNQQYF
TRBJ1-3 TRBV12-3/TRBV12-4 CASSLGGARGNTIYF
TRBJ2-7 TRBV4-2 CASSQAGTGGSEQYF
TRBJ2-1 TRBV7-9 CASSLDSPYYNEQFF
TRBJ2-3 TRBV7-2 CASSLQHSGGLGDTQYF
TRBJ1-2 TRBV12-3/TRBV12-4 CASSPVDRPNYGYTF
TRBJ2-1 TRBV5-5 CASSLAVLGATEQFF
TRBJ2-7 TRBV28 CASQTSGGIYEQYF
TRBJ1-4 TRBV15 CATSRAGPGAEKLFF
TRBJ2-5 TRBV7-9 CASSSRQVQETQYF
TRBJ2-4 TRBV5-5 CASRDRNIQYF
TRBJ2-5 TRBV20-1 CSARASGETQYF
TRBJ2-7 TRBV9 CASSPLTGDEQYF
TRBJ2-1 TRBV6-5 CASSSIAGNNEQFF
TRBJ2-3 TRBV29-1 CSVDRSKLTDTQYF
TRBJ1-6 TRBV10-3 CAISEGGNSPLHF
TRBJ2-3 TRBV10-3 CATGAGGTDTQYF
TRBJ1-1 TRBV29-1 CSVSQGTNTEAFF
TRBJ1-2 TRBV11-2 CASSLDTETFNYGYTF
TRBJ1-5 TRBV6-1 CASSVDRDHQPQHF
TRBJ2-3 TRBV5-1 CASSGTGGDTQYF
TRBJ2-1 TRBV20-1 CSASPLTSGYNEQFF
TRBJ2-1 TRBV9 CASSVATSGNFNEQFF
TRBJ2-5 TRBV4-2 CASSQAGVDLKETQYF
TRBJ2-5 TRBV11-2 CASSFGSARQETQYF
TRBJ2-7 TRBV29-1 CSVGGTYEQYF
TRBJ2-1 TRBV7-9 CASIHPLGGQFF
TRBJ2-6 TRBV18 CASSPKDTGANVLTF
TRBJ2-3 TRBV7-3 CASSIGGNTQYF
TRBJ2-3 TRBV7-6 CASSLAPGQLTDTQYF
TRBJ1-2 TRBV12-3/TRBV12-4 CASSQVSYGYTF
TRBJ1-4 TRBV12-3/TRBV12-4 CASTLGQGYEKLFF
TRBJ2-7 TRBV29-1 CSVENRDGRYEQYF
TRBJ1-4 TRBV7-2 CASSFSGWQAGEKLFF
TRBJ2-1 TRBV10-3 CAIRGTLSYNEQFF
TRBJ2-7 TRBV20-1 CSARREGYEQYF
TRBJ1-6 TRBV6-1 CATRQGGNSPLHF
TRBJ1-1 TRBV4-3 CASSQEQRMNTEAFF
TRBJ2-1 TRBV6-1 CASGRDYNEQFF
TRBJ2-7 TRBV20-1 CSARAVTSGTYEQYF
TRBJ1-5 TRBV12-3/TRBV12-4 CASSHWVRHDQPQHF
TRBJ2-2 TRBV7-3 CASSSSRDRTGELFF
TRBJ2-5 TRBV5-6 CASSFLSQETQYF
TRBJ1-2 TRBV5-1 CASSLDRGGFPGYTF
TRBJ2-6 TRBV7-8 CASSNGPSGANVLTF
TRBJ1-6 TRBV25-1 CASKAPQAGANSPLHF
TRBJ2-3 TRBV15 CATSETDTQYF
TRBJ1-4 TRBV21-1 CASSSTRQGKREKLFF